This is a list of T cell receptor beta chains from one sample in a study of breast tumors, draining lymph nodes, adjacent tissues. A single record per CDR3 protein comes from TCRdb applying MiXCR to the multiplex PCR reads. Here the sample spans some 85,000 distinct CDR3 sequences, approximately 31% being singletons. Source material: axillary lymph node tissue. These receptors all come from a female donor with breast cancer. Some clones in this sample may be carry-over from other donors' samples. Both conserved end residues are part of each CDR3. A D gene is named only where the DNA matches it firmly. Clone size is given for some rows only: seen once, a few or many times, or a class if the clone is expanded.

clone size	V gene	J gene	D gene	CDR3 DNA	CDR3 protein
.	TRBV14	TRBJ1-4	.	.	CASSYTSGNSYEQYFGPGHEKLFF
.	TRBV19	TRBJ2-2	.	TGTGCCAGTAGCATCGGCCTGGACACCGGGGAGCTGTTTTTT	CASSIGLDTGELFF
many	TRBV10-3	TRBJ2-7	.	TGTGCCATCAGTGAATCGAGCTCCTACGAGCAGTACTTC	CAISESSSYEQYF
once	TRBV5-1	TRBJ2-7	TRBD1	TGCGCCAGTACGACAGGGGGTACCTACGACCAGTACTTC	CASTTGGTYDQYF
many	TRBV7-8	TRBJ2-4	.	TGTGCCAGCAGCTTATTGGTGGGGTTGTCAGGTGTAGCCAAAAACATTCAGTACTTC	CASSLLVGLSGVAKNIQYF
.	TRBV20-1	TRBJ2-7	.	TGCAGTGCCCTCGGCAGGGGTAGCTCCTCCGAGCGGTACTTC	CSALGRGSSSERYF
many	TRBV7-9	TRBJ2-1	TRBD2	TGTGCCAGCAGCTCGACTAGCGGGAGGGCGTTGAATGAGCAGTTCTTC	CASSSTSGRALNEQFF
many	TRBV5-4	TRBJ2-7	TRBD1	TGTGCCAGCAGCCCATCGACAGGGTACGAGCAGTACTTC	CASSPSTGYEQYF
many	TRBV11-2	TRBJ2-7	.	TGTGCCAGCAGCTGGGGGACAGCGGGCTACGAGCAGTACTTC	CASSWGTAGYEQYF
.	TRBV7-9	TRBJ1-6	TRBD1	TGTGCCAGCAGCGGGCCCGGGACAGGGGCTGATTCACCCCTCCACTTT	CASSGPGTGADSPLHF
.	TRBV4-1	TRBJ2-7	.	TGCGCCAGCGGCCAAGACGCGTTGGGGAGCGGATACGAGCAGTACTTC	CASGQDALGSGYEQYF
.	TRBV12-3/TRBV12-4	TRBJ1-2	.	TGTGTCAGCAGTTTTACAGGGCGACCCGGCTATGGCTACACCTTC	CVSSFTGRPGYGYTF
once	TRBV7-3	TRBJ2-7	TRBD2	TGTGCCAGCAGTCCTTCTCCCGGGACTAGCGGAAGCTCCTACGAGCAGTACTTC	CASSPSPGTSGSSYEQYF
many	TRBV5-1	TRBJ2-5	.	TGCGCCAGCAGCTTGAACCCAGCCCCAGGAGAGACCCAGTACTTC	CASSLNPAPGETQYF
many	TRBV5-5	TRBJ1-4	.	TGTGCCAGCAGCTTGCGTTGGGAGGTAACAAATGAAAAACTGTTTTTT	CASSLRWEVTNEKLFF
many	TRBV7-2	TRBJ2-7	.	TGTGCCAGCAGCCGCGGGACGGGAGCCTACGAGCAGTACTTC	CASSRGTGAYEQYF
.	TRBV7-2	TRBJ2-7	.	TGTGCCAGCAGCCCTTGGCGGGGTGGCGAGCAGTACTTC	CASSPWRGGEQYF
many	TRBV7-8	TRBJ1-2	.	TGTGCCAGCAGCCCGCAGGGTGTAAATGGCTACACCTTC	CASSPQGVNGYTF
many	TRBV12-5	TRBJ1-2	TRBD1	TGTGCTAGTGCTATGACAGGGTCTTTGCACACCTTC	CASAMTGSLHTF
many	TRBV4-3	TRBJ1-4	.	TGCGCCAGCAGCCAAGATCTGAGGGGCGGGAATAATGAAAAACTGTTTTTT	CASSQDLRGGNNEKLFF
.	TRBV3-1	TRBJ2-1	TRBD2	TGTGCCAGCAGCCAAGAACTAGCGGGAGGGAATGAGCAGTTCTTC	CASSQELAGGNEQFF
many	TRBV11-2	TRBJ2-7	.	TGTGCCAGCAGCTTAGATGGGGTGTGGTACGAGCAGTACTTC	CASSLDGVWYEQYF
many	TRBV30	TRBJ1-4	.	TGTGCCTGGAGTAGTCCAAATGAAAAACTGTTTTTT	CAWSSPNEKLFF
many	TRBV6-5	TRBJ1-6	TRBD1	TGTGCCAGCAGGGTCCCGGGACAGCTTTCACCCCTCCACTTT	CASRVPGQLSPLHF
many	TRBV27	TRBJ1-5	.	TGTGCCAGCAGTTTATTGGGGAATCAGCCCCAGCATTTT	CASSLLGNQPQHF
once	TRBV5-1	TRBJ2-7	TRBD2	TGCGCCAGCAGCGTAACGGGACTAGCGGGGTTCGAGCAGTACTTC	CASSVTGLAGFEQYF
many	TRBV5-1	TRBJ1-1	.	TGCGCCAGCAGAAGGGACGGACTAAGTGACACTGAAGCTTTCTTT	CASRRDGLSDTEAFF
many	TRBV30	TRBJ1-2	.	TGTGCCTGGAGTATCAGCGGGGGAGGTGGCTACACCTTC	CAWSISGGGGYTF
many	TRBV5-4	TRBJ2-2	TRBD2	TGTGCCAGCAGCCCTAGCGGGAGGCGCAGCACCGGGGAGCTGTTTTTT	CASSPSGRRSTGELFF
many	TRBV4-2	TRBJ1-2	.	TGTGCCAGCAGCCAAGATATGCAGCGCTATGGCTACACCTTC	CASSQDMQRYGYTF
many	TRBV18	TRBJ2-6	TRBD1	TGTGCCAGCTCACAAGACAGGGCTGGGGCCAACGTCCTGACTTTC	CASSQDRAGANVLTF
many	TRBV19	TRBJ2-2	TRBD2	TGTGCCAGTAGTTTTGCTAGCGGGATAACCGGGGAGCTGTTTTTT	CASSFASGITGELFF
.	TRBV5-1	TRBJ2-2	TRBD1	TGCGCCAGCAGCGACGGGACAGGGAATGGCGGGGAGCTGTTTTTT	CASSDGTGNGGELFF
many	TRBV19	TRBJ1-4	.	TGTGCCAGCCTGCCGTGGGGAGGCTCCGAAAAACTGTTTTTT	CASLPWGGSEKLFF
.	TRBV9	TRBJ1-6	.	TGTGCCAGCAGCACGGGACAAATTAATTCACCCCTCCACTTT	CASSTGQINSPLHF
many	TRBV5-6	TRBJ2-1	.	TGTGCCAGCAGCTTGCAGTCCGGCACAGATGAGCAGTTCTTC	CASSLQSGTDEQFF
many	TRBV4-3	TRBJ2-3	.	TGCGCCAGCAGCCAAGATGGGACGGGCGCAGATACGCAGTATTTT	CASSQDGTGADTQYF
many	TRBV2	TRBJ2-1	TRBD2	TGTGCCAGCACCGCTCTAGCGGGAGGAAACAATGAGCAGTTCTTC	CASTALAGGNNEQFF
.	TRBV20-1	TRBJ1-5	.	TGCAGTGCTAGAGATGCGGGCACTCAGCCCCAGCACTTT	CSARDAGTQPQHF
.	TRBV29-1	TRBJ1-2	.	TGCAGCGTACCGGGAGACCTTAACTATGGCTACACCTTC	CSVPGDLNYGYTF
.	TRBV29-1	TRBJ1-2	.	TGCAGCGCCGCATCGACAGATGGCTACACCTTC	CSAASTDGYTF
.	TRBV6-2/TRBV6-3	TRBJ1-1	TRBD1	TGTGCCAGCAGTTCGCAGGGGGCGAAAACTGAAGCTTTCTTT	CASSSQGAKTEAFF
many	TRBV30	TRBJ1-2	.	TGTGCCTGGAGTGTCGTGGGCCTTGGCTACACCTTC	CAWSVVGLGYTF
.	TRBV6-1	TRBJ1-1	.	TGTGCCAGCAGCCCACAGGGTCGGAACACTGAAGCTTTCTTT	CASSPQGRNTEAFF
many	TRBV5-1	TRBJ1-1	TRBD1	TGCGCCAGCAGACATACAGGGGGAAGGGCTGAAGCTTTCTTT	CASRHTGGRAEAFF
many	TRBV3-1	TRBJ2-7	.	TGTGCCAGCAGCCAAGTGATAGCGATCAACGAGCAGTACTTC	CASSQVIAINEQYF
many	TRBV7-9	TRBJ1-2	.	TGTGCCAGCAGCCGGGACGGGGATTTTGACTATGGCTACACCTTC	CASSRDGDFDYGYTF